The present T cell receptor beta chain was sequenced within a study of blood T cell repertoires in COVID-19. Turning to the study itself: Researchers got acute and convalescent COVID-19 samples from the United States, Italy and Spain.

Germline assignment: CDR1 SGHTA and CDR2 FQGNSA. The V gene lost 4 bases and the J gene lost 6 bases, with 13 bases spanning the gap. The CDR3 has 13 residues. Profiled with immunoSEQ multiplex PCR; TCRdb holds only in-frame clones, not every one. The repertoire holds about 430,000 clones, with about 88% as singletons. Self-reported history from a screening survey and questionnaire set each donor's cohort. The TCR comes from a woman aged 18-30 years who had been exposed to COVID-19. This chain connects TRBV7-2 to TRBJ2-7, with D uncertain. Material: PBMCs or T cells enriched from blood (not recorded which). The CDR3 sequence: CASSSQDLTEQYF. CDR3 bases: TGTGCCAGCAGCTCGCAGGATTTGACCGAGCAGTACTTC.